There are a few counts of the clone carrying this TCR beta chain. The antigen remains unidentified. This sample stems from a study of T-cell reconstitution after alpha-beta-depleted transplantation in children. Study-wide results and limits: Hyperexpanded clones declined; after one year, newly produced T cells mostly supplied diversity. Two months or so post-transplant, alpha-beta T cells reportedly derived from several hundred expanded graft clones.

V gave up 1 base and J gave up 3 bases, with 15 bases separating them. CDR3 length equals 16 residues. Library preparation (for TCRbeta) was performed with unique molecular identifiers. TCRdb redid the calling of the PCR reads with MiXCR, one entry per CDR3 protein. The sample lists 95,000 to 150,000 distinct CDR3 sequences, 20% to 25% occurring once. The chain joins TRBV12-3 or TRBV12-4 to TRBJ1-2; tentative D call: TRBD1 (6 bases). The receptor was isolated from a male patient aged 2 to 10 who had a stem cell transplant for chronic granulomatous disease, so the T cells may come from the graft donor. The source was PBMCs, mostly from graft donor cells, collected 180 days after TCRalphabeta/CD19-depleted stem cell transplant. The CDR3 bases are TGTGCCAGCAGTTTAGACAGGGCCCAGATGTACTATGGCTACACCTTC. Translation: CASSLDRAQMYYGYTF.